This T cell receptor beta chain was sequenced during a study of blood T cell repertoires in COVID-19. Study-level background: T cells, B-cell-depleted T cells, or PBMCs supplied cDNA or gDNA.

From germline, CDR1 is SGHRS and CDR2 YFSETQ. Trimming removed 3 bases at V and 2 bases at J, with 9 bases between. This CDR3 region has 14 residues. Under the authors' procedure: The assay estimated nucleated cells by amplifying reference gene primers. The assay was immunoSEQ multiplex PCR, and TCRdb's table has in-frame clones only and misses some. V and J calls and clone size are copied from that table; D and trimming were computed from the DNA. This sample has around 140,000 clones; approximately 86% occur once, and the top ten carry 1.5% to 1.9%. The V and J genes are TRBV5-1 and TRBJ1-3, with D unresolved. This receptor was obtained from a woman in her sixties or seventies with acute or convalescent COVID-19. Source material: peripheral blood. The CDR3 loop reads CASSSGGPGNTIYF. As DNA, the CDR3 is TGCGCCAGCAGCTCGGGAGGCCCTGGAAACACCATATATTTT.